Below, one T cell receptor beta chain is given with its context. The antigen remains unidentified. Libraries were prepared by immunoSEQ multiplex PCR; TCRdb keeps only in-frame clonotypes and omits some of them. The data hold 200,000 to 250,000 clones, with about four fifths observed a single time. These data are taken from a study of cytotoxic CD8 clonotypes in ibrutinib-treated CLL. Study-level background: An average of roughly 250,000 productive templates and some 100,000 productive rearrangements was obtained per sample. General study results and limits: Baseline clonality, above age-matched healthy donor levels, tracked circulating CD8+ T-cell counts. Patients with sustained remission and those progressing were sampled at differing times.

V dropped 5 bases and J dropped 7 bases, with 18 bases sitting between them. The germline V gene has CDR1 MRHNA and CDR2 SNTAGT. The CDR3 runs to 15 residues. The J gene is TRBJ2-1, the V gene TRBV6-4; D tentatively fits TRBD1 or TRBD2 (5 bases each). The material sequenced was PBMCs, taken after 12 months of ibrutinib treatment. The receptor was isolated from a human donor with chronic lymphocytic leukemia. The CDR3 is CASSLTGQGPNEQFF. DNA of the CDR3: TGTGCCAGCAGTCTGACCGGGCAGGGACCAAATGAGCAGTTCTTC.